The 16 T cell receptor beta chains in this list originate from one sample, sequenced in a study of radiation and T cells in renal cell carcinoma. TCRdb's table, derived via immunoSEQ multiplex PCR, lists solely in-frame clones and lacks some. The sample records 70,000 or so clones, 82% being singletons. The time point is: blood 2 weeks post-SBRT. This sample's treatment: 15 Gy SBRT to primary tumor, nephrectomy 4 weeks later. This specimen consisted of blood, obtained from a patient whose treatment included radiotherapy and nephrectomy. The receptors come from a man aged 60 to 75 with renal cell carcinoma.

The chain combines TRBV7-9 with TRBJ1-2, with TRBD1 matching 8 bases. In germline, CDR1 is SEHNR, CDR2 FQNEAQ (reference sequence). V shed 3 bases and J 8 bases; nucleotides not matched to a gene: 8. This CDR3 region has 14 residues. The CDR3 region has the DNA TGTGCCAGCAGCTTGGATGGACAGGGTGGGGGCTACACCTTC. This encodes CASSLDGQGGGYTF. Full variable domain (missing parts from reference TRBV7-9 and TRBJ1-2): DTGVSQNPRHKITKRGQNVTFRCDPISEHNRLYWYRQTLGQGPEFLTYFQNEAQLEKSRLLSDRFSAERPKGSFSTLEIQRTEQGDSAMYLCASSLDGQGGGYTFGSGTRLTVV.

The DNA for the CDR3 is TGTGCCACCAGCAGAGATAACTATGGCTACACCTTC. It encodes CATSRDNYGYTF. The chain uses TRBV15 and TRBJ1-2; the D is unclear. CDR3 length: 12 amino acids. The V end was cut by 0 bases, the J end by 1 base, with 0 bases between. Germline assignment: CDR1 LNHNV and CDR2 YYDKDF (reference sequence).

This clone was detected only once. This sequence joins TRBV27 and TRBJ2-3; 8 bases agree with TRBD2. The V and J ends lost 2 bases and 0 bases, in that order; junction bases with no gene match: 7. From germline, CDR1 is MNHEY and CDR2 SMNVEV (reference sequence). The CDR3 runs to 17 residues. This chain's CDR3 is CASSLEGSGISTDTQYF. The DNA for the CDR3 is TGTGCCAGCAGTTTAGAGGGTAGCGGGATAAGCACAGATACGCAGTATTTT.

The chain joins TRBV4-1 to TRBJ2-7, with TRBD1 matching 7 bases. Germline CDR1 reads MGHRA; CDR2 reads YSYEKL. This CDR3 is 14 amino acids long. V lost 5 bases to trimming and J lost 0 bases; unmatched junction nucleotides: 4. Here the CDR3 DNA reads TGCGCCAGCAGCTACAGACAGGGCTCCTACGAGCAGTACTTC. Protein sequence: CASSYRQGSYEQYF.

Written as DNA, the CDR3 is TGTGCCAGCTCACCAGGCCAGGGAGGTAACACTGAAGCTTTCTTT. Translating it yields CASSPGQGGNTEAFF. The J gene is TRBJ1-1, the V gene TRBV18; D might be TRBD1 (5 bases). Germline V gene data show CDR1 as KGHSH and CDR2 as LQKENI. This CDR3 contains 15 residues. Trimming shortened V by 2 bases and J by 2 bases, and 12 bases separated the two germline ends.

The genes are TRBV30 and TRBJ2-7; D is undetermined. Trimming cost V 2 bases and J 3 bases, with 8 bases left between them. Germline-derived CDR1 and CDR2 are GTSNPN and SVGIG (reference sequence). The CDR3 extends over 12 amino acids. CDR3 residues: CAWSSGRYEQYF. The DNA of the CDR3 is TGTGCCTGGAGTTCTGGGCGCTACGAGCAGTACTTC. The entire variable domain, with the rest obtained from reference TRBV30 and TRBJ2-7, is as follows: SQTIHQWPATLVQPVGSPLSLECTVEGTSNPNLYWYRQAAGRGLQLLFYSVGIGQISSEVPQNLSASRPQDRQFILSSKKLLLSDSGFYLCAWSSGRYEQYFGPGTRLTVT.

The chain is built from TRBV10-3 and TRBJ2-5; 9 bases are a match to TRBD1. The closer fit of TRBJ2-7 to the DNA end suggests the J call may be wrong. The CDR3 runs 14 residues. The V gene's germline CDR1 is ENHRY and CDR2 SYGVKD. CDR3 nucleotide sequence: TGTGCCATCAGTGGTGTGGACAGGGGCTACGAGCAGTACTTC. Translation gives CAISGVDRGYEQYF.

This clone was recorded once. The V and J genes are TRBV19 and TRBJ2-7; TRBD1 agrees at 8 bases. With 9 bases clipped from V and 2 bases from J, the junction kept 9 bases outside the gene matches. This CDR3 comprises 14 residues. CDR1 and CDR2 from the germline V gene are LNHDA and SQIVND (reference sequence). CDR3: CASKTGTGAYEQYF. CDR3 nucleotide sequence: TGTGCCAGCAAAACCGGGACAGGAGCCTACGAGCAGTACTTC.

J is TRBJ2-7 and V is TRBV30; weak D call: TRBD1 (5 bases). The germline V gene has CDR1 GTSNPN and CDR2 SVGIG (reference sequence). The V end lost 3 bases, the J end lost 3 bases, and 12 bases lay between the germline ends. There are 13 residues in the CDR3. The CDR3 spells CAWSYGHIYEQYF. CDR3 bases: TGTGCCTGGAGCTACGGACACATCTACGAGCAGTACTTC.

The J gene is TRBJ1-5, the V gene TRBV4-2; D is unresolved. The CDR3 runs to 13 residues. Germline V gene lookup returns CDR1 LGHNA and CDR2 YNFKEQ. Deletions cut 0 bases from V and 7 bases from J, with 7 bases between. The CDR3, as DNA: TGTGCCAGCAGCCAAGATCCTAGACAGCCCCAGCATTTT. Protein: CASSQDPRQPQHF.

This clone was seen a single time. The chain's CDR3 is CASSAWTNSYEQYF. DNA for the CDR3: TGTGCCAGCAGCGCATGGACTAACTCCTACGAGCAGTACTTC. The V gene is TRBV9, the J gene TRBJ2-7; D possibly corresponds to TRBD2 (6 bases). CDR1 is SGDLS, CDR2 YYNGEE, per germline. V was clipped by 3 bases and J by 0 bases, with 10 bases between them. This CDR3 spans 14 amino acids. Full variable domain (remainder filled in from reference TRBV9 and TRBJ2-7): DSGVTQTPKHLITATGQRVTLRCSPRSGDLSVYWYQQSLDQGLQFLIQYYNGEERAKGNILERFSAQQFPDLHSELNLSSLELGDSALYFCASSAWTNSYEQYFGPGTRLTVT.

The chain recombines TRBV4-3 with TRBJ1-1; no reliable D call. The CDR3 has 13 amino acids. Germline assignment: CDR1 LGHNA and CDR2 YSLEER. Trimming removed 4 bases from V and 3 bases from J, with 9 bases in between. The CDR3 sequence: CASSLHRDTEAFF. The CDR3 nucleotides are TGCGCCAGCAGCCTTCACCGGGACACTGAAGCTTTCTTT.

The chain uses TRBV9 and TRBJ2-3, with D possibly matching TRBD2 (6 bases). Trimming stripped 4 bases from V and 5 bases from J, with 14 bases between. This CDR3 comprises 14 residues. From germline, CDR1 is SGDLS and CDR2 YYNGEE. The CDR3 nucleotides are TGTGCCAGCAGCCTCACATCGACTAGAGATACGCAGTATTTT. The encoded protein is CASSLTSTRDTQYF.

The gene calls are TRBV7-2 and TRBJ2-3, with TRBD2 identical over 11 bases. The CDR3 covers 14 residues. The trim removed 0 bases at V and 11 bases at J, leaving 4 bases unmatched. Germline V gene data show CDR1 as SGHTA and CDR2 as FQGNSA. CDR3 loop: CASSLAPTSGKQYF. CDR3 in DNA: TGTGCCAGCAGCTTAGCGCCGACTAGCGGGAAGCAGTATTTT.

The rearrangement uses TRBV10-1 and TRBJ2-7; 8 positions match TRBD1. The CDR3 is 17 residues long. Per germline, CDR1 WNHNN and CDR2 SYGVQD (reference sequence). V was pared by 5 bases and J by 10 bases, with 22 bases of the junction left unmatched. The CDR3 is CASSRGTGRGQADSQYF. CDR3 nucleotide sequence: TGCGCCAGCAGTAGAGGGACCGGTAGGGGACAGGCGGATTCCCAGTACTTC.

The V gene is TRBV4-1, the J gene TRBJ1-1, with D perhaps TRBD1 (6 bases). V was clipped by 4 bases and J by 3 bases, with 12 bases between them. The length of the CDR3 is 14 residues. Looked up from germline, CDR1 is MGHRA and CDR2 is YSYEKL. CDR3 nucleotide sequence: TGCGCCAGCAGCCGGGTTGCAGGGGACACTGAAGCTTTCTTT. Protein product: CASSRVAGDTEAFF.